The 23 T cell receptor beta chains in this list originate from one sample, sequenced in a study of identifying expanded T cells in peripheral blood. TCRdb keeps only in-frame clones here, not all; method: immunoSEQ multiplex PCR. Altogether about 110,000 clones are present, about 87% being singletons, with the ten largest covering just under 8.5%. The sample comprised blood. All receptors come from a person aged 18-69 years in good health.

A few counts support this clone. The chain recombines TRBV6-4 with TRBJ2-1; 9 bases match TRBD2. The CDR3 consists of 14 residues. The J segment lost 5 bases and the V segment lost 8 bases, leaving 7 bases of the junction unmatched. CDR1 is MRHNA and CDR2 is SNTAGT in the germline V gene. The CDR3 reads CASRLREGDNEQFF. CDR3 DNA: TGTGCCAGCCGTCTGCGGGAGGGGGACAATGAGCAGTTCTTC.

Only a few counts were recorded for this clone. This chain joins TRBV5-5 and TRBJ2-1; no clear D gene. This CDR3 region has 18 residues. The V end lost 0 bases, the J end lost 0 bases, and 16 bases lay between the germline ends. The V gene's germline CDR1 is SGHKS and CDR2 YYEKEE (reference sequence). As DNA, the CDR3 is TGTGCCAGCAGCTTGGTGTCCCGCGCCCGCAGCTCCTACAATGAGCAGTTCTTC. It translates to CASSLVSRARSSYNEQFF.

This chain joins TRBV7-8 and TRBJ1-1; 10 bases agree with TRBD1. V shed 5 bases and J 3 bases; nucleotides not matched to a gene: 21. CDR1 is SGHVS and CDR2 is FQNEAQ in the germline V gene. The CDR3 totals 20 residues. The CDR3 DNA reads TGTGCCAGCAGCCCCCGCTACTTTACCGGGACAGGGGATCTTGACACTGAAGCTTTCTTT. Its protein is CASSPRYFTGTGDLDTEAFF.

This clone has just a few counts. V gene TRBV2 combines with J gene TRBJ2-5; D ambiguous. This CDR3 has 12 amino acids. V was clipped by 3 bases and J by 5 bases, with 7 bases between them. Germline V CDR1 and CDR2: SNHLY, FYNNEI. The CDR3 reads CASSDLVETQYF. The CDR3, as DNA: TGTGCCAGCAGTGACCTGGTCGAGACCCAGTACTTC. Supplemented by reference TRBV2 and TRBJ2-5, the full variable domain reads EPEVTQTPSHQVTQMGQEVILRCVPISNHLYFYWYRQILGQKVEFLVSFYNNEISEKSEIFDDQFSVERPDGSNFTLKIRSTKLEDSAMYFCASSDLVETQYFGPGTRLLVL.

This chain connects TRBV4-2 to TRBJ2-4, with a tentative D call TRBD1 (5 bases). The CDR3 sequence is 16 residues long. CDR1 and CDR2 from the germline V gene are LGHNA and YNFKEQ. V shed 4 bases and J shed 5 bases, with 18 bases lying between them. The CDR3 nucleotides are TGTGCCAGCAGCCCTCGTATCCAGGGTATCCAAAACATTCAGTACTTC. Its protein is CASSPRIQGIQNIQYF.

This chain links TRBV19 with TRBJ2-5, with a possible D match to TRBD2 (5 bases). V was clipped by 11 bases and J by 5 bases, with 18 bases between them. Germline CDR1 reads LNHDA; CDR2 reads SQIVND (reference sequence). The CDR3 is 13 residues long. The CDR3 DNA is TGTGCCTCTAGTATTGGTACGGGGGAGACCCAGTACTTC. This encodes CASSIGTGETQYF.

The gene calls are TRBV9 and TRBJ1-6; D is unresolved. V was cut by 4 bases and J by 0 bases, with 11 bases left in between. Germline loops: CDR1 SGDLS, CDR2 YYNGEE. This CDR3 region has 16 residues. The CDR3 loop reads CASSRRTSSYNSPLHF. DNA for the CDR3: TGTGCCAGCAGCCGACGGACCAGCTCCTATAATTCACCCCTCCACTTT.

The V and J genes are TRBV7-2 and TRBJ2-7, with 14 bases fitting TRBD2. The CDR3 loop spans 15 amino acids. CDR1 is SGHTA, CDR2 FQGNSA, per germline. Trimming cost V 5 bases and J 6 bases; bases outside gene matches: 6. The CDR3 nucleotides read TGTGCCAGCAGCCCCCGGACTAGCGGGGGGACCGAGCAGTACTTC. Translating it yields CASSPRTSGGTEQYF.

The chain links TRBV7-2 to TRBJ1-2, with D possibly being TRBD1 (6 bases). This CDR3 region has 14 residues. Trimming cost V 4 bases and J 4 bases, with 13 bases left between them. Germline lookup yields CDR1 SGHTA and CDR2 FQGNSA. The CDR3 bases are TGTGCCAGCAGCTGGGACACGACAGGCTATGGCTACACCTTC. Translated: CASSWDTTGYGYTF.

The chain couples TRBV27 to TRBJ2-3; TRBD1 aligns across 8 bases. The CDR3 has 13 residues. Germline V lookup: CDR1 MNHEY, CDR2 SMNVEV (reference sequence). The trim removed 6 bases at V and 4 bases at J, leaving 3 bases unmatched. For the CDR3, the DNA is TGTGCCAGCAGCCCACAGGGGGCAGATACGCAGTATTTT. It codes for CASSPQGADTQYF.

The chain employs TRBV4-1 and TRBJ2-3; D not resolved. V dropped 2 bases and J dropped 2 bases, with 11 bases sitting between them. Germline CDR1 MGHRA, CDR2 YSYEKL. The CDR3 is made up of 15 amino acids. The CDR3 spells CASSQPTRSTDTQYF. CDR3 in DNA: TGCGCCAGCAGCCAACCGACAAGATCCACAGATACGCAGTATTTT.

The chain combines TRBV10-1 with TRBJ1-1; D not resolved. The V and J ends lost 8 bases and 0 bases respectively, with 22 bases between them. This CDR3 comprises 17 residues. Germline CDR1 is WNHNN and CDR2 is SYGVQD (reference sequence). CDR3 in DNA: TGCGCCAGCGGAAAGAGGGTACAGAGGGAACTGAACACTGAAGCTTTCTTT. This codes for CASGKRVQRELNTEAFF.

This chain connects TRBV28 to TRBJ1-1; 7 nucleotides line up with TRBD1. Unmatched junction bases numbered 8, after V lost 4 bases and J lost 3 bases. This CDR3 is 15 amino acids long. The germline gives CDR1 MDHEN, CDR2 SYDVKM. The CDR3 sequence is CASSSEGAWDTEAFF. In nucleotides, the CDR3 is TGTGCCAGCAGTTCAGAGGGGGCCTGGGACACTGAAGCTTTCTTT.

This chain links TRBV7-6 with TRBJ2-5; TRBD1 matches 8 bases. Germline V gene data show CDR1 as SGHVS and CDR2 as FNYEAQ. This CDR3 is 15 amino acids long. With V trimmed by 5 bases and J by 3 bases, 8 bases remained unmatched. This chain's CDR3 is CASSPRDRGEETQYF. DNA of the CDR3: TGTGCCAGCAGCCCGAGAGACAGGGGAGAAGAGACCCAGTACTTC.

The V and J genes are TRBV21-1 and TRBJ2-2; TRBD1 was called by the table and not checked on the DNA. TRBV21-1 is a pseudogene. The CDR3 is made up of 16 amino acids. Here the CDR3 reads CASSDLRDKNTGELFF. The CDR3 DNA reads TGTGCCAGCAGCGACCTACGGGACAAGAACACCGGGGAGCTGTTTTTT.

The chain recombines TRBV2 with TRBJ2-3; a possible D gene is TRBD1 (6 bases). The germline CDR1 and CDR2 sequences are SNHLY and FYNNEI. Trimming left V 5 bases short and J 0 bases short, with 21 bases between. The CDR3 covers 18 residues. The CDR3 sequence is CASSLPDVRQDSTDTQYF. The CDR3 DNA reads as TGTGCCAGCAGTCTTCCGGACGTAAGACAGGATAGCACAGATACGCAGTATTTT.

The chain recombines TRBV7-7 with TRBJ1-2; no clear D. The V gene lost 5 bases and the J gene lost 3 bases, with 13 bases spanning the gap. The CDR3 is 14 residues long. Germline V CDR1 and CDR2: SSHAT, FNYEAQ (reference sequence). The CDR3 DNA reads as TGTGCCAGCAGCCCTGTGGCCCTCGACTATGGCTACACCTTC. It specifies CASSPVALDYGYTF.

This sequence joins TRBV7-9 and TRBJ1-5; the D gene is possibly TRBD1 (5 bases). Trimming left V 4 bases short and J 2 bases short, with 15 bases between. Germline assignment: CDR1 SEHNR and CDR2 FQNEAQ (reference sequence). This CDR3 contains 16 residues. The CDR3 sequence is CASSWGSQTGNQPQHF. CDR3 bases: TGTGCCAGCAGCTGGGGGTCGCAGACGGGCAATCAGCCCCAGCATTTT.

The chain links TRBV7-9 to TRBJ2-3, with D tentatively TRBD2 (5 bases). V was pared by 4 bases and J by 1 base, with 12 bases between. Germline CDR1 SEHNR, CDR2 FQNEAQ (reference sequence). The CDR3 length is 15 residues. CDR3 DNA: TGTGCCAGCAGCTCACTGGAGGATGGCACAGATACGCAGTATTTT. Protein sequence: CASSSLEDGTDTQYF.

CDR3 residues: CASSPKAGFYNEQFF. The CDR3 DNA reads TGTGCCAGCAGTCCTAAAGCGGGTTTCTACAATGAGCAGTTCTTC. The chain joins TRBV27 to TRBJ2-1; weak D call: TRBD2 (6 bases). Germline CDR1 and CDR2: MNHEY and SMNVEV (reference sequence). The CDR3 covers 15 residues. V was cut by 5 bases and J by 3 bases, with 14 bases left in between.

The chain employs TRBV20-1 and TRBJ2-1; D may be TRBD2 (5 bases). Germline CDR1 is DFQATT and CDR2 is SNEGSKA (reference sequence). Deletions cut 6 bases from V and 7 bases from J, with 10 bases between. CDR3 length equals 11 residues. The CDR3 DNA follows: TGCAGTGCCGAGGAGGTAAATGAGCAGTTCTTC. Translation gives CSAEEVNEQFF.

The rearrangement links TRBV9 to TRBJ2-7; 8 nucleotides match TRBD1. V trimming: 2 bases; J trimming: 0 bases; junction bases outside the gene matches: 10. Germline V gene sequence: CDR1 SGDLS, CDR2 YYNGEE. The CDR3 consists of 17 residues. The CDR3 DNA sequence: TGTGCCAGCAGCGTGAGGGGGCAGGGGGCAAGCTCCTACGAGCAGTACTTC. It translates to CASSVRGQGASSYEQYF. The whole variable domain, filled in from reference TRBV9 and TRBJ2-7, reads DSGVTQTPKHLITATGQRVTLRCSPRSGDLSVYWYQQSLDQGLQFLIQYYNGEERAKGNILERFSAQQFPDLHSELNLSSLELGDSALYFCASSVRGQGASSYEQYFGPGTRLTVT.

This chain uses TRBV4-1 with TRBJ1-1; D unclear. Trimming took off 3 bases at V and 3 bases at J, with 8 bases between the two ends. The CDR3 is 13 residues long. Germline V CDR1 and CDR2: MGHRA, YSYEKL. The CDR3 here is CASSHYGDTEAFF. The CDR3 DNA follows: TGCGCCAGCAGCCACTATGGTGACACTGAAGCTTTCTTT.